Shown below are 21 T cell receptor beta chains from a single sample sequenced in a study of blood T cell repertoires in COVID-19. Some clones are missing from TCRdb's copy, which holds only in-frame ones; the method was immunoSEQ multiplex PCR. The repertoire holds approximately 210,000 clones, with roughly 84% as singletons. Specimen: peripheral blood. Receptors were obtained from a woman of 80 years or more with acute or convalescent COVID-19.

This chain links TRBV10-3 with TRBJ2-2; D may be TRBD2 (6 bases). CDR1 ENHRY and CDR2 SYGVKD come from the germline V gene. CDR3 length: 14 residues. The V end was cut by 2 bases, the J end by 14 bases, with 18 bases between. The CDR3 nucleotides are TGTGCCATCAGTGAGGCCTCCGGGACTGTTGCCCTGTTTTTT. This encodes CAISEASGTVALFF.

Details on this clone: Other DNA sequences in this sample translate to the same CDR3. The V gene is TRBV6-5, the J gene TRBJ1-2; D not certain. V shed 0 bases and J shed 3 bases, with 8 bases lying between them. Germline V gene data show CDR1 as MNHEY and CDR2 as SVGAGI. The CDR3 runs 14 residues. CDR3 sequence (DNA): TGTGCCAGCAGTTACTCGAATCGGGACTATGGCTACACCTTC. This codes for CASSYSNRDYGYTF.

The chain couples TRBV5-8 to TRBJ2-1; 8 nucleotides line up with TRBD1. This CDR3 has 14 amino acids. V shed 3 bases and J 7 bases; nucleotides not matched to a gene: 6. Germline CDR1 reads SGHTS; CDR2 reads YDEGEE. CDR3 DNA: TGTGCCAGCAGCTCAAGGACAGGGACGAATGAGCAGTTCTTC. This sequence encodes CASSSRTGTNEQFF.

The rearrangement links TRBV6-1 to TRBJ2-1; D is unresolved. The V gene lost 3 bases and the J gene lost 10 bases, with 13 bases spanning the gap. The CDR3 runs 13 residues. From germline, CDR1 is MNHNS and CDR2 SASEGT. CDR3 loop: CASSDSSLTEQFF. The CDR3 DNA follows: TGTGCCAGCAGTGATTCCTCCTTGACAGAGCAGTTCTTC.

The chain joins TRBV9 to TRBJ1-1; possibly TRBD1 for D (5 bases). The CDR3 runs to 15 residues. V lost 0 bases, J lost 0 bases, and 9 bases lay in between. Germline values: CDR1 SGDLS, CDR2 YYNGEE. The CDR3 region has the DNA TGTGCCAGCAGCGTAGTTGGGGGGGTGAACACTGAAGCTTTCTTT. It translates to CASSVVGGVNTEAFF.

This chain connects TRBV6-4 to TRBJ1-6; D not certain. Germline V gene lookup returns CDR1 MRHNA and CDR2 SNTAGT. The CDR3 covers 13 residues. The V end lost 4 bases, the J end lost 7 bases, and 8 bases lay between the germline ends. The CDR3 reads CASSGEPNSPLHF. CDR3 nucleotides: TGTGCCAGCAGTGGGGAGCCCAATTCACCCCTCCACTTT.

A note on this clone: The same CDR3 arises from other DNA sequences in this sample as well. The chain is built from TRBV18 and TRBJ1-3; a weak D match, TRBD1 (5 bases). This CDR3 is built from 15 residues. Per germline, CDR1 KGHSH and CDR2 LQKENI. The ends were cut back, 6 bases at V and 0 bases at J, with 12 bases in the middle. The CDR3 spells CASSPGGSSGNTIYF. Written as DNA, the CDR3 is TGTGCCAGCTCTCCGGGGGGTAGCTCTGGAAACACCATATATTTT.

This clone appeared a single time. V usage is TRBV19 and J usage is TRBJ1-2; TRBD1 matches 8 bases. The CDR3 consists of 15 residues. Germline V gene sequence: CDR1 LNHDA, CDR2 SQIVND (reference sequence). Trimming took 5 bases from V and 4 from J; bases not matched to a gene: 9. The CDR3 bases are TGTGCCAGTAGTTTGCGGACAGGGCTGGGCTATGGCTACACCTTC. It is translated as CASSLRTGLGYGYTF.

CDR3 sequence reads: CASSAQRGSTDTQYF. In DNA, the CDR3 is TGTGCCAGCAGCGCTCAGCGGGGAAGCACAGATACGCAGTATTTT. The V and J genes are TRBV7-3 and TRBJ2-3, with TRBD2 identical over 7 bases. With 5 bases clipped from V and 0 bases from J, the junction kept 5 bases outside the gene matches. The CDR3 contains 15 residues. CDR1 is SGHTA and CDR2 is FQGTGA in the germline V gene.

The chain uses TRBV19 and TRBJ2-2; the match to TRBD2 covers 13 bases. This CDR3 is built from 18 residues. V shed 4 bases and J 2 bases; nucleotides not matched to a gene: 7. Germline V gene data show CDR1 as LNHDA and CDR2 as SQIVND (reference sequence). As DNA, the CDR3 is TGTGCCAGTAGTACAGCGACTAGCGGGGGGACCAACACCGGGGAGCTGTTTTTT. It yields the protein CASSTATSGGTNTGELFF.

The chain joins TRBV2 to TRBJ1-2; no definite D call. Germline lookup yields CDR1 SNHLY and CDR2 FYNNEI. The CDR3 totals 13 residues. V lost 2 bases, J lost 8 bases, and 12 bases lay in between. DNA for the CDR3: TGTGCCAGCAGTGAACTCGCCAGGTCGGGCTACACCTTC. This encodes CASSELARSGYTF.

This clone was observed a handful of times. The chain couples TRBV19 to TRBJ2-2, with TRBD1 identical over 12 bases. V was pared by 3 bases and J by 4 bases, with 3 bases of the junction left unmatched. The CDR3 totals 16 residues. The germline V gene encodes CDR1 LNHDA and CDR2 SQIVND (reference sequence). In nucleotides, the CDR3 is TGTGCCAGTAGTATGGGACAGGGGGCGGGCACCGGGGAGCTGTTTTTT. This encodes CASSMGQGAGTGELFF.

The CDR3 nucleotides are TGCAGTGCTAGCGTCGGGGATACGCAGTATTTT. Its translation: CSASVGDTQYF. The genes are TRBV20-1 and TRBJ2-3; D is unclear. Per germline, CDR1 DFQATT and CDR2 SNEGSKA (reference sequence). Trimming took 3 bases from V and 6 from J, leaving 7 bases between them. The CDR3 sequence is 11 residues long.

The chain links TRBV2 to TRBJ2-1; D might be TRBD1 (6 bases). Germline CDR1 SNHLY, CDR2 FYNNEI. Trimming removed 5 bases at V and 9 bases at J, with 17 bases between. This CDR3 spans 14 amino acids. CDR3 in amino acids: CASSPPPGVTEQFF. The DNA of the CDR3 is TGTGCCAGCAGTCCCCCCCCAGGGGTTACTGAGCAGTTCTTC.

This clone has a single count. The CDR3 region has the DNA TGTGCCTGCGGACAGGCTGGAGCCTACGAGCAGTACTTC. This codes for CACGQAGAYEQYF. This chain connects TRBV5-4 to TRBJ2-7; 7 bases map to TRBD1. The CDR3 runs to 13 residues. V trimming: 10 bases; J trimming: 2 bases; junction bases outside the gene matches: 9. Germline V gene lookup returns CDR1 SGHNT and CDR2 YYREEE (reference sequence).

The genes are TRBV18 and TRBJ1-4, with D perhaps matching TRBD1 (5 bases). This CDR3 has 15 amino acids. Trimming took off 1 base at V and 2 bases at J, with 8 bases between the two ends. CDR1 is KGHSH and CDR2 is LQKENI in the germline V gene. The CDR3 bases are TGTGCCAGCTCACCACTACAGGACACTAATGAAAAACTGTTTTTT. It yields the protein CASSPLQDTNEKLFF.

The rearrangement uses TRBV28 and TRBJ1-4; the D is unclear. The CDR3 sequence is 13 residues long. Germline CDR1 is MDHEN and CDR2 is SYDVKM. Trimming shortened V by 5 bases and J by 8 bases, and 12 bases separated the two germline ends. CDR3 loop: CASSRTPGEKLFF. The CDR3 nucleotides are TGTGCCAGCAGTCGGACCCCGGGGGAAAAACTGTTTTTT.

This clone has just a few counts. The gene calls are TRBV7-3 and TRBJ1-6; a weak D match, TRBD1 (6 bases). V lost 0 bases and J lost 8, with 14 bases in between. The CDR3 consists of 16 residues. CDR1 is SGHTA, CDR2 FQGTGA, per germline. This CDR3 is CASSLTSRGWDSPLHF. The DNA for the CDR3 is TGTGCCAGCAGCTTAACGTCCAGGGGTTGGGATTCACCCCTCCACTTT.

The CDR3 sequence is CASTPGGNQPQHF. The CDR3 region has the DNA TGTGCCAGCACCCCCGGAGGCAATCAGCCCCAGCATTTT. This rearrangement joins TRBV6-5 to TRBJ1-5; D call uncertain. The germline V gene encodes CDR1 MNHEY and CDR2 SVGAGI. CDR3 length: 13 residues. Between the trimmed V and J ends, which lost 7 bases and 2 bases, there was a span of 9 bases.

As concerns this clone: This sample also contains other DNA sequences that code for the same CDR3. The chain has TRBV5-1 and TRBJ1-2; possibly TRBD1 for D (5 bases). The CDR3 spans 13 residues. Germline assignment: CDR1 SGHRS and CDR2 YFSETQ. Trimming removed 0 bases at V and 2 bases at J, with 5 bases between. CDR3 coding DNA: TGCGCCAGCAGCTTGGGACAGAACTATGGCTACACCTTC. Its translation is CASSLGQNYGYTF.

This clone has just a few counts. The chain uses TRBV10-1 and TRBJ1-6; the D is unclear. Germline CDR1 reads WNHNN; CDR2 reads SYGVQD (reference sequence). This CDR3 is 11 amino acids long. Trimming left V 8 bases short and J 6 bases short, with 5 bases between. The CDR3 DNA reads as TGCGCCAGCGGCATTAATTCACCCCTCCACTTT. It translates to CASGINSPLHF.